This T cell receptor beta chain was recorded in a study of metastatic and nonmetastatic thyroid tumors. About the study: Across peripheral blood and tumor or nodule tissue samples taken from malignant and benign thyroid patients, the repertoires were compared with one another.

Study processing details: A papillary thyroid cancer distant-metastasis classifier was built from CDR3 differences across clinicopathological groups. From the PCR reads, TCRdb re-called clones with MiXCR. TCRdb assigned the V and J calls; the authors' analysis was not used. The sample includes around 22,000 clones, approximately 20% of them seen just once. The study's findings and limits: Malignant tumors reportedly showed significantly higher TCR beta diversity than benign nodules in both blood and tumor.

Notes on this clone: Its specificity is unknown. Since the CDR3 does not end with the conserved phenylalanine or tryptophan, this likely comes from a read error.

Thyroid surgery had not been preceded by any treatment in any patient. This receptor was identified in a female donor with papillary thyroid cancer or a benign thyroid nodule (not recorded which). Some clones in this sample may be carry-over from other donors' samples. Sequencing was performed on blood.

The CDR3 loop reads CASSYRGDSNQPQHP. CDR3 sequence (DNA): TGTGCCAGCAGTTACCGTGGGGACAGCAATCAGCCCCAGCATCCC. The chain links TRBV6-2 or TRBV6-3 to TRBJ1-5, with D possibly matching TRBD1 (5 bases). The germline V gene has CDR1 MNHEY and CDR2 SVGEGT. Deletions cut 2 bases from V and 1 base from J, with 9 bases between. The CDR3 consists of 15 residues.